The 3 T cell receptor beta chains given below trace back to one sample, sequenced in a study of PD-1 blockade in classical Hodgkin lymphoma. TCRdb's copy holds only in-frame clones and misses some; the assay was immunoSEQ multiplex PCR. The repertoire holds about 75,000 clones, about 92% seen once, with about 8% in the top ten. Brentuximab vedotin exposure varied among the patients, all of whom had relapsed after autologous stem cell transplantation. The sample here was peripheral blood mononuclear cells (PBMCs), taken at baseline. The receptors derive from a human donor with classical Hodgkin lymphoma.

This sequence joins TRBV4-2 and TRBJ2-3; D gene uncertain. In germline, CDR1 is LGHNA, CDR2 YNFKEQ. This CDR3 has 13 residues. V gave up 2 bases and J gave up 3 bases, with 6 bases separating them. Written as DNA, the CDR3 is TGTGCCAGCAGCCAACCCCTTACAGATACGCAGTATTTT. Translated, it gives CASSQPLTDTQYF.

The chain combines TRBV18 with TRBJ2-7; the D gene is possibly TRBD2 (7 bases). This CDR3 spans 15 amino acids. Germline CDR1 KGHSH, CDR2 LQKENI. V gave up 4 bases and J gave up 0 bases, with 13 bases separating them. The DNA for the CDR3 is TGTGCCAGCTCACGGGAGGGGGGGTCCTCCTACGAGCAGTACTTC. Protein: CASSREGGSSYEQYF.

V usage is TRBV4-3 and J usage is TRBJ1-6; the match to TRBD1 covers 7 bases. CDR3 length: 16 amino acids. Germline-derived CDR1 and CDR2 are LGHNA and YSLEER. V was clipped by 3 bases and J by 12 bases; unmatched bases: 14. As DNA, the CDR3 is TGCGCCAGCAGCCAGACTACCGGGACAGTTAGCCGACCCCTCCACTTT. It encodes CASSQTTGTVSRPLHF.